A selection of T cell receptor beta chains follows, all from one sample in a study of shared clonotypes between healthy human individuals. Produced via immunoSEQ multiplex PCR; TCRdb's table is partial and in-frame only. The sample lists 2 million to 2.5 million clones, approximately 93% seen once, with 0.36% in the top ten. The sequenced material came from naive CD4+ T cells from PBMCs. The source is a man aged 18 to 30 in good health. Some clones in this sample may be carry-over from other donors' samples. Both conserved end residues are part of each CDR3. The D gene is left open where the match is weak. A clone size is listed for some rows: how often the clone was seen (once, few, many), or a class if it is expanded.

TRBV29-1,few,TRBJ1-1,NA,TGCAGCGCTAACAGGATCTGGGGCACTGAAGCTTTCTTT,CSANRIWGTEAFF
TRBV5-1,NA,TRBJ1-5,NA,TGCGCCAGCAGCTTGGTGGGGAATCAGCCCCAGCATTTT,CASSLVGNQPQHF
TRBV11-2,NA,TRBJ2-7,NA,TGTGCCAGCAGCTTAGATGTAGACAGATCCTACGAGCAGTACTTC,CASSLDVDRSYEQYF
TRBV30,NA,TRBJ2-1,NA,TGTGCCTGGAGTGGTCGGGATATCTACAATGAGCAGTTCTTC,CAWSGRDIYNEQFF
TRBV6-5,once,TRBJ2-1,TRBD2,TGTGCCAGCAGTTACTCGAGACTAGCGTCTTACAATGAGCAGTTCTTC,CASSYSRLASYNEQFF
TRBV7-8,NA,TRBJ1-3,NA,TGTGCCAGCAGCCCACGAGCTGGAAACACCATATATTTT,CASSPRAGNTIYF
TRBV11-2,NA,TRBJ2-5,NA,TGTGCCAGCAGCTTAGGCGTGTCGTATCAAGAGACCCAGTACTTC,CASSLGVSYQETQYF
TRBV18,NA,TRBJ2-5,NA,TGTGCCAGCTCACCCCCGACCCATGCCCAAGAGACCCAGTACTTC,CASSPPTHAQETQYF
TRBV19,NA,TRBJ1-1,NA,TGTGCCAGTAGTACCCGCCATCTGTTCACTGAAGCTTTCTTT,CASSTRHLFTEAFF
TRBV29-1,NA,TRBJ2-1,TRBD2,TGCAGCGTCGCCGGGACTAGCGGTGAGAGGTTAACCTACAATGAGCAGTTCTTC,CSVAGTSGERLTYNEQFF
TRBV28,NA,TRBJ1-5,NA,TGTGCCAGCAGTTGGGGGGATCAGCCCCAGCATTTT,CASSWGDQPQHF
TRBV16,NA,TRBJ1-1,NA,TGTGCCAGCAGCCAATTTATCAGGGGAGCTGAAGCTTTCTTT,CASSQFIRGAEAFF
TRBV5-1,NA,TRBJ1-4,TRBD1,TGCGCCAGCAGCTGGGACAGTGATGAAAAACTGTTTTTT,CASSWDSDEKLFF
TRBV30,NA,TRBJ2-7,TRBD1,TGTGCCTGGAGCGGACAGGGCTACGAGCAGTACTTC,CAWSGQGYEQYF
TRBV10-3,NA,TRBJ1-2,NA,TGTGCCATCCAAAAAGGACAGCCGCAAAGTCGGGGCTACACCTTC,CAIQKGQPQSRGYTF
TRBV4-3,NA,TRBJ2-7,TRBD1,TGCGCCAGCAGCCAAGCTGCGCAGGGGGCCTACGAGCAGTACTTC,CASSQAAQGAYEQYF